This TCR beta chain was profiled in a study of OX40 agonist ivuxolimab in advanced cancers. This clone was detected only once. The antigen is unknown. Whole-study results and caveats: Low normalized T-cell clonal expansion was additionally recorded for some nonresponders. Both CD4+ and CD8+ T cell populations in blood had undergone clonal expansion by week 6 at 0.1 to 3.0 mg/kg.

Patients who had autoimmune disease history or got systemic immunosuppression were left out. Collection of blood occurred at baseline, at cycle 4 day 1, and at cycle 7 day 1. Germline V lookup: CDR1 MNHNY, CDR2 SVGAGI (reference sequence). The CDR3 is made up of 14 amino acids. V dropped 6 bases and J dropped 7; count of bases not matched to a gene: 6. The table came from immunoSEQ multiplex PCR; TCRdb's copy has only in-frame clones and leaves some out. The data show 27,000 or so clones, approximately 84% seen once. The source material was CD4+ or CD8+ T cells sorted from blood, sampled in a trial of the OX40 agonist ivuxolimab. This sequence was found in an adult with an advanced solid tumor such as melanoma, head and neck, liver or kidney cancer. This sequence joins TRBV6-6 and TRBJ2-4; the match to TRBD1 covers 10 bases. DNA for the CDR3: TGTGCCAGCAGACAGACAGGGGGCGCGAACATTCAGTACTTC. Protein sequence: CASRQTGGANIQYF.